The 8 T cell receptor beta chains given below trace back to one sample, sequenced in a study of cytomegalovirus exposure and HLA in healthy donors. The protocol was immunoSEQ multiplex PCR, while the TCRdb copy is restricted to in-frame clones and leaves out a portion. This repertoire shows about 220,000 clones, around nine tenths found once; its top ten account for roughly 1%. The material sequenced was PBMCs. These receptor sequences come from a woman in her late teens or twenties in good health and CMV-seronegative.

The J gene is TRBJ1-4, the V gene TRBV2; D not certain. Per germline, CDR1 SNHLY and CDR2 FYNNEI. V was cut by 0 bases and J by 10 bases, with 12 bases left in between. This CDR3 comprises 14 residues. The CDR3, as DNA: TGTGCCAGCAGTGAAGCGCTTCATTCAGGAAAACTGTTTTTT. Translated, it gives CASSEALHSGKLFF.

V gene TRBV28 combines with J gene TRBJ1-1, with 9 nucleotides matching TRBD1. The J segment lost 6 bases and the V segment lost 8 bases, leaving 7 bases of the junction unmatched. This CDR3 comprises 13 residues. CDR1 MDHEN and CDR2 SYDVKM come from the germline V gene. The CDR3 DNA sequence: TGTGCCAGCTGGGGACAGGGAGTTGCTGAAGCTTTCTTT. This encodes CASWGQGVAEAFF.

The chain uses TRBV5-5 and TRBJ2-2, with TRBD2 identical over 8 bases. The CDR3 is 15 amino acids. Per germline, CDR1 SGHKS and CDR2 YYEKEE (reference sequence). After removal of 0 bases from V and 7 bases from J, the junction contained 5 bases not matched to a gene. CDR3 in DNA: TGTGCCAGCAGCTTGGGACTAGCGTACGTCGGGGAGCTGTTTTTT. Amino acid sequence: CASSLGLAYVGELFF. The variable domain in full, completed from reference TRBV5-5 and TRBJ2-2, reads DAGVTQSPTHLIKTRGQQVTLRCSPISGHKSVSWYQQVLGQGPQFIFQYYEKEERGRGNFPDRFSARQFPNYSSELNVNALLLGDSALYLCASSLGLAYVGELFFGEGSRLTVL.

The CDR3 loop reads CASSEAGGADQPQHF. CDR3 coding DNA: TGTGCCAGCAGTGAAGCGGGAGGGGCCGATCAGCCCCAGCATTTT. This chain uses TRBV6-1 with TRBJ1-5, with D maybe TRBD1 (5 bases). Germline CDR1 and CDR2: MNHNS and SASEGT. CDR3 length: 15 amino acids. Trimming left V 0 bases short and J 5 bases short, with 11 bases between.

The V call is TRBV6-5, the J call TRBJ2-3; D is possibly TRBD2 (6 bases). CDR1 is MNHEY, CDR2 SVGAGI, per germline. Trimming removed 5 bases at V and 5 bases at J, with 11 bases between. This CDR3 spans 13 amino acids. The CDR3: CASSREAVDTQYF. CDR3 nucleotide sequence: TGTGCCAGCAGTAGGGAGGCGGTAGATACGCAGTATTTT.

The rearrangement uses TRBV2 and TRBJ1-1, with D perhaps TRBD1 (6 bases). V was trimmed by 6 bases and J by 7 bases, leaving 15 bases between them. CDR3 length: 13 residues. Germline CDR1 and CDR2: SNHLY and FYNNEI. The DNA of the CDR3 is TGTGCCAGCAGCTCCGACAGGTTTGTTGAAGCTTTCTTT. Translated: CASSSDRFVEAFF.

This chain links TRBV19 with TRBJ1-5; a possible D gene is TRBD1 (6 bases). In germline, CDR1 is LNHDA, CDR2 SQIVND (reference sequence). The CDR3 is 15 residues long. Trimming left V 3 bases short and J 2 bases short, with 11 bases between. CDR3 in amino acids: CASSIGGAGNQPQHF. CDR3 DNA: TGTGCCAGTAGTATTGGGGGGGCTGGCAATCAGCCCCAGCATTTT. Filled out from reference TRBV19 and TRBJ1-5, the complete variable domain reads DGGITQSPKYLFRKEGQNVTLSCEQNLNHDAMYWYRQDPGQGLRLIYYSQIVNDFQKGDIAEGYSVSREKKESFPLTVTSAQKNPTAFYLCASSIGGAGNQPQHFGDGTRLSIL.

The V gene is TRBV25-1, the J gene TRBJ1-1; D perhaps matches TRBD1 (5 bases). V shed 4 bases and J shed 0 bases, with 15 bases lying between them. There are 16 residues in the CDR3. Germline V gene data show CDR1 as MGHDK and CDR2 as SYGVNS. CDR3 DNA: TGTGCCAGCAGTGGAGTAAAGACAGCCATGAACACTGAAGCTTTCTTT. Protein sequence: CASSGVKTAMNTEAFF.